The sample holds a few counts of the clone carrying this T cell receptor (beta chain). Its antigen is not identified. This sample stems from a study of T cell repertoires in cytomegalovirus infection. TCRdb passed the reads through MiXCR, listing each CDR3 protein once. The table has fewer than 900,000 distinct CDR3 sequences, 25% to 30% seen once; the top ten hold roughly 13%. Trimming took off 4 bases at V and 2 bases at J, with 12 bases between the two ends. The CDR3 sequence is 15 residues long. Germline V gene sequence: CDR1 SGHVS, CDR2 FNYEAQ. This specimen consisted of cultured CD8+ T cells from PBMCs, obtained from culture after CMV antigen stimulation. This sequence originates from a human donor in good health (CMV status not recorded). Some clones in this sample may be carry-over from other donors' samples. The J gene is TRBJ1-5, the V gene TRBV7-6; a weak D match, TRBD1 (6 bases). The CDR3 DNA follows: TGTGCCAGCAGCTCGGGGGGGGGGCGCAATCAGCCCCAGCATTTT. Translated: CASSSGGGRNQPQHF.